This T cell receptor (beta chain) originates from a study of PD-L1 blockade in urothelial cancer. The protocol was immunoSEQ multiplex PCR, while the TCRdb copy is restricted to in-frame clones and leaves out a portion. The table lists around 110,000 clones, around 89% of them singletons. Germline values: CDR1 SGHRS, CDR2 YFSETQ. The CDR3 spans 14 residues. V lost 2 bases, J lost 5 bases, and 4 bases stayed unmatched. Time point of the sample: peripheral blood 6 weeks after treatment start. This chain connects TRBV5-1 to TRBJ2-7, with TRBD2 matching 10 bases. The sequencing used PBMCs, collected around atezolizumab (anti-PD-L1) treatment. The source of this sequence is a man aged 55 to 70 with urothelial cancer. Here the CDR3 reads CASSLSGGVDEQYF. DNA of the CDR3: TGCGCCAGCAGCTTAAGCGGGGGGGTGGACGAGCAGTACTTC.